What follows are 17 T cell receptor beta chains derived from one specimen sequenced in a study of blood T cell repertoires in COVID-19. TCRdb's table, derived via immunoSEQ multiplex PCR, lists solely in-frame clones and lacks some. The sample holds under 50,000 clones; 60% to 80% are singletons and the top ten take 15% to 20%. Material: peripheral blood. The receptors shown here come from a human donor with active or convalescent COVID-19. The donor label of this sample is uncertain.

This clone was recorded many times. V usage is TRBV2 and J usage is TRBJ1-6; possible D gene TRBD1, 6 bases. The germline V gene encodes CDR1 SNHLY and CDR2 FYNNEI. The CDR3 is 13 residues long. V shed 6 bases and J shed 6 bases, with 9 bases lying between them. The CDR3: CASSGQFNSPLHF. The CDR3 coding sequence is TGTGCCAGCAGCGGACAGTTTAATTCACCCCTCCACTTT.

The chain uses TRBV5-1 and TRBJ2-7; D perhaps matches TRBD1 (5 bases). V lost 0 bases and J 4 bases, leaving 17 bases between the germline ends. CDR1 is SGHRS, CDR2 YFSETQ, per germline. The CDR3 contains 16 residues. CDR3 in DNA: TGCGCCAGCAGCTTGGTCCATCAGGGCGGTGTGTACGAGCAGTACTTC. Amino acids: CASSLVHQGGVYEQYF. Combining the CDR3 with reference TRBV5-1 and TRBJ2-7 gives the whole variable domain KAGVTQTPRYLIKTRGQQVTLSCSPISGHRSVSWYQQTPGQGLQFLFEYFSETQRNKGNFPGRFSGRQFSNSRSEMNVSTLELGDSALYLCASSLVHQGGVYEQYFGPGTRLTVT.

The V call is TRBV4-3, the J call TRBJ1-5; TRBD1 agrees at 7 bases. The germline CDR1 and CDR2 sequences are LGHNA and YSLEER. The CDR3 runs to 15 residues. After removal of 0 bases from V and 6 bases from J, the junction contained 5 bases not matched to a gene. In nucleotides, the CDR3 is TGCGCCAGCAGCCAAGATAGGGGGCTGGCTCAGCCCCAGCATTTT. Its protein product is CASSQDRGLAQPQHF.

The chain recombines TRBV6-1 with TRBJ1-6; possibly TRBD1 for D (5 bases). Trimming left V 2 bases short and J 6 bases short, with 14 bases between. The CDR3 sequence is 16 residues long. The V gene's germline CDR1 is MNHNS and CDR2 SASEGT. The CDR3 spells CASSERGGTINSPLHF. The CDR3 DNA follows: TGTGCCAGCAGTGAAAGGGGAGGGACGATTAATTCACCCCTCCACTTT.

The chain employs TRBV2 and TRBJ2-7, with D perhaps TRBD1 (6 bases). The CDR3 is 13 amino acids. V lost 6 bases to trimming and J lost 3 bases, with 12 bases between them. Germline assignment: CDR1 SNHLY and CDR2 FYNNEI. CDR3: CASRSDSVYEQYF. As DNA, the CDR3 is TGTGCCAGCAGGTCGGACAGCGTCTACGAGCAGTACTTC.

This clone appeared a few times. The gene calls are TRBV29-1 and TRBJ1-4; perhaps TRBD1 as D (6 bases). The V gene's germline CDR1 is SQVTM and CDR2 ANQGSEA. V was trimmed by 4 bases and J by 0 bases, leaving 9 bases between them. This CDR3 has 14 residues. The CDR3 sequence is CSVAQGTTNEKLFF. The CDR3, as DNA: TGCAGCGTTGCGCAGGGGACAACTAATGAAAAACTGTTTTTT.

The rearrangement joins TRBV3-1 (or the pseudogene TRBV3-2) to TRBJ1-5; a weak D match, TRBD1 (5 bases). V lost 1 base to trimming and J lost 4 bases, with 8 bases between them. The germline CDR1 and CDR2 sequences are LGHDT and YNNKEL (reference sequence). This CDR3 contains 14 residues. CDR3 sequence: CASSQAQGNQPQHF. The CDR3 nucleotides read TGTGCCAGCAGCCAAGCCCAGGGAAATCAGCCCCAGCATTTT.

This clone was picked up many times. The gene calls are TRBV7-8 and TRBJ1-6; D is undetermined. This CDR3 comprises 17 residues. Germline CDR1 SGHVS, CDR2 FQNEAQ. The germline V and J ends were trimmed by 6 bases and 0 bases, with 15 bases remaining between them. This CDR3 reads CASSTREESSYNSPLHF. The CDR3 region has the DNA TGTGCCAGCAGTACCCGGGAGGAGAGCTCCTATAATTCACCCCTCCACTTT.

The V and J genes are TRBV7-2 and TRBJ1-4; D is unclear. Trimming took 0 bases from V and 4 from J, leaving 9 bases between them. The CDR3 consists of 15 residues. CDR1 SGHTA and CDR2 FQGNSA come from the germline V gene. The CDR3 DNA is TGTGCCAGCAGCTTAGCGGGAGGATATAATGAAAAACTGTTTTTT. Residues: CASSLAGGYNEKLFF.

This clone appeared a few times. J is TRBJ2-2 and V is TRBV24-1, with D uncertain. This CDR3 contains 11 residues. Trimming removed 9 bases from V and 8 bases from J, with 9 bases in between. Germline lookup yields CDR1 KGHDR and CDR2 SFDVKD. The CDR3 loop is CATGVGGELFF. CDR3 coding DNA: TGTGCCACCGGAGTAGGTGGGGAGCTGTTTTTT.

The genes are TRBV15 and TRBJ1-5; D is possibly TRBD1 (6 bases). CDR1 and CDR2 from the germline V gene are LNHNV and YYDKDF (reference sequence). Deletions cut 1 base from V and 3 bases from J, with 10 bases between. This CDR3 has 15 residues. DNA for the CDR3: TGTGCCACCAGCAGAGGAGGGGGTAACAATCAGCCCCAGCATTTT. Translated, it gives CATSRGGGNNQPQHF.

This chain uses TRBV25-1 with TRBJ1-4, with 9 nucleotides matching TRBD1. Germline assignment: CDR1 MGHDK and CDR2 SYGVNS. CDR3 size: 13 residues. V was clipped by 7 bases and J by 7 bases; unmatched bases: 4. In nucleotides, the CDR3 is TGTGCCAGCAAGGGACAGGGCTTTGAAAAACTGTTTTTT. Its translation is CASKGQGFEKLFF.

V gene TRBV2 combines with J gene TRBJ1-1; 8 positions match TRBD1. V gave up 11 bases and J gave up 1 base; unmatched junction bases: 9. Germline V CDR1 and CDR2: SNHLY, FYNNEI. The CDR3 length is 14 residues. The CDR3 loop is CAVPEQGENTEAFF. CDR3 nucleotides: TGTGCCGTCCCAGAACAGGGGGAGAACACTGAAGCTTTCTTT.

The chain uses TRBV5-8 and TRBJ2-4, with D maybe TRBD2 (5 bases). The germline gives CDR1 SGHTS, CDR2 YDEGEE. V was shortened by 0 bases and J by 4 bases, with 14 bases between the two germline ends. The CDR3 runs to 16 residues. CDR3 nucleotide sequence: TGTGCCAGCAGCTTGGGATTTCTGGAGGCGAAAAACATTCAGTACTTC. This gives the protein CASSLGFLEAKNIQYF.

V gene TRBV7-2 combines with J gene TRBJ2-5, with D unclear. Germline CDR1 is SGHTA and CDR2 is FQGNSA. Trimming took off 4 bases at V and 2 bases at J, with 11 bases between the two ends. CDR3 length: 14 residues. CDR3 in amino acids: CASSSRQAQETQYF. CDR3 DNA: TGTGCCAGCAGCTCAAGACAAGCACAAGAGACCCAGTACTTC.

This chain links TRBV5-1 with TRBJ2-2; D might be TRBD2 (6 bases). Germline V gene sequence: CDR1 SGHRS, CDR2 YFSETQ. Trimming removed 6 bases at V and 1 base at J, with 10 bases between. CDR3 length: 14 amino acids. This CDR3 is CASKWGVNTGELFF. DNA for the CDR3: TGCGCCAGCAAGTGGGGGGTGAACACCGGGGAGCTGTTTTTT.

The CDR3 DNA sequence: TGTGCCAGCACCGGGACTAGCCCTGGCGAGCAGTACTTC. It yields the protein CASTGTSPGEQYF. The V gene is TRBV6-6, the J gene TRBJ2-7; 9 bases line up with TRBD2. CDR1 is MNHNY, CDR2 SVGAGI, per germline (reference sequence). Trimming cost V 7 bases and J 6 bases; bases outside gene matches: 7. This CDR3 is built from 13 residues.